This TCR beta chain was profiled in a study of Graves' ophthalmopathy and Graves' hyperthyroidism. About the research overall: Prior to any treatment, peripheral blood was collected at the time of initial diagnosis.

This clonotype was observed many times. Antigen: not known. The CDR3 runs to 17 residues. Germline V gene sequence: CDR1 LNHNV, CDR2 YYDKDF (reference sequence). With 4 bases removed from V and 6 bases from J, the gap between germline ends came to 25 bases. Amplification of TCR beta CDR3 regions used RNA transcripts. HTBI primers served in a first-round RT-PCR, which a second-round multiplex PCR followed. TCRdb reanalysed the multiplex PCR reads using MiXCR and keeps one entry per CDR3 protein. Here the sample spans just over 600,000 distinct CDR3 sequences, roughly 20% being singletons. Study-wide findings and caveats: Ophthalmopathy versus stable hyperthyroidism: 13-signature model gave under 90% sensitivity, roughly 81% specificity.

This sequence joins TRBV15 and TRBJ2-7, with D hard to call. The sequenced sample consisted of peripheral blood. The sequence was obtained from a woman younger than 35 with stable Graves' hyperthyroidism. Some clones in this sample may be carry-over from other donors' samples. The CDR3 nucleotides read TGTGCCACCAGCATTAAATTCCGGCCAGAGGCTATCGGCGAGCAGTACTTC. This translates into CATSIKFRPEAIGEQYF.